These 13 T cell receptor beta chains were all obtained from the same sample, sequenced in a study of blood T cell repertoires in COVID-19. Clones were read by immunoSEQ multiplex PCR, and TCRdb kept only the in-frame ones, dropping some. The sample contains about 190,000 clones, around 90% of which appear only once. Sequenced material: peripheral blood. These receptors were obtained from a man aged 40-50 years with acute or convalescent COVID-19.

This clone was recorded once. The rearrangement joins TRBV24-1 to TRBJ1-1, with D unresolved. CDR3 length equals 13 residues. CDR1 and CDR2 (germline): KGHDR, SFDVKD. V shed 2 bases and J shed 5 bases, with 8 bases lying between them. The CDR3 DNA sequence: TGTGCCACCAGTGATTCAATGAGGACTGAAGCTTTCTTT. It translates to CATSDSMRTEAFF.

The V and J genes are TRBV30 and TRBJ2-7, with D possibly being TRBD1 (5 bases). Germline loops: CDR1 GTSNPN, CDR2 SVGIG (reference sequence). This CDR3 spans 12 amino acids. The ends were cut back, 2 bases at V and 3 bases at J, with 8 bases in the middle. Here the CDR3 DNA reads TGTGCCTGGAGTAGGGGCGTCTACGAGCAGTACTTC. This encodes CAWSRGVYEQYF.

The chain carries TRBV5-8 and TRBJ1-4; D is unclear. The CDR3 length is 15 residues. Between the trimmed V and J ends, which lost 1 base and 5 bases, there was a span of 12 bases. CDR1 and CDR2 (germline): SGHTS, YDEGEE. The CDR3 DNA reads as TGTGCCAGCAGCTTGTCGGTTTCCCTAAATGAAAAACTGTTTTTT. It codes for CASSLSVSLNEKLFF.

The rearrangement uses TRBV5-1 and TRBJ2-5; 8 nucleotides align to TRBD2. CDR3 length equals 15 residues. Germline lookup yields CDR1 SGHRS and CDR2 YFSETQ. With V trimmed by 6 bases and J by 3 bases, 10 bases remained unmatched. CDR3 nucleotide sequence: TGCGCCAGCACCCGGGGGGGGGCGTATGAAGAGACCCAGTACTTC. Protein: CASTRGGAYEETQYF.

The genes are TRBV7-9 and TRBJ2-5; 7 nucleotides agree with TRBD1. The CDR3 has 13 residues. Germline loops: CDR1 SEHNR, CDR2 FQNEAQ (reference sequence). J was trimmed by 5 bases and V by 5 bases; bases with no gene match: 5. DNA for the CDR3: TGTGCCAGCAGCAATACAGGGGTGGAGACCCAGTACTTC. It translates to CASSNTGVETQYF.

The rearrangement joins TRBV14 to TRBJ1-1, with D uncertain. V lost 0 bases, J lost 8 bases, and 16 bases lay in between. In germline, CDR1 is SGHDN, CDR2 FVKESK. There are 15 residues in the CDR3. CDR3 loop: CASSQDFQNGREAFF. The CDR3 nucleotides are TGTGCCAGCAGCCAAGATTTTCAGAACGGCAGGGAAGCTTTCTTT.

V is TRBV25-1 and J is TRBJ2-5; a weak D match, TRBD2 (5 bases). Germline lookup yields CDR1 MGHDK and CDR2 SYGVNS. The CDR3 is made up of 13 amino acids. The germline V and J ends were trimmed by 5 bases and 4 bases, with 11 bases remaining between them. The CDR3 region has the DNA TGTGCCAGCAGTAGGGCGGGTCGAGAGACCCAGTACTTC. This codes for CASSRAGRETQYF.

This chain joins TRBV18 and TRBJ1-5; 9 bases map to TRBD1. The CDR3 length is 15 residues. J lost 7 bases, V lost 3 bases, and 7 bases had no gene match. Germline values: CDR1 KGHSH, CDR2 LQKENI. The CDR3 sequence: CASSPSGTGFQPQHF. The CDR3 nucleotides read TGTGCCAGCTCACCCTCCGGGACAGGGTTCCAGCCCCAGCATTTT.

This chain uses TRBV7-8 with TRBJ2-7, with TRBD2 matching over 7 bases. With 7 bases clipped from V and 6 bases from J, the junction kept 9 bases outside the gene matches. The CDR3 runs 13 residues. CDR1 SGHVS and CDR2 FQNEAQ come from the germline V gene. CDR3 nucleotide sequence: TGTGCCAGCAACTCAAACACGGGGGGCGAGCAGTACTTC. Protein product: CASNSNTGGEQYF.

The sample holds one count of this clone. The chain uses TRBV15 and TRBJ1-4; possible D gene TRBD1, 5 bases. Germline CDR1 LNHNV, CDR2 YYDKDF (reference sequence). The CDR3 contains 16 residues. Trimming took 5 bases from V and 0 from J, leaving 13 bases between them. The CDR3 DNA sequence: TGTGCCACCAGCGGGGGAGGACGGGCAACTAATGAAAAACTGTTTTTT. It specifies CATSGGGRATNEKLFF.

This chain uses TRBV5-8 with TRBJ2-7; 11 positions agree with TRBD1. The V gene end was trimmed by 6 bases and the J gene end by 2 bases; junction bases not matched to a gene: 10. The CDR3 is made up of 16 amino acids. Germline loops: CDR1 SGHTS, CDR2 YDEGEE. The CDR3 protein is CASNWPGTGGTYEQYF. DNA for the CDR3: TGTGCCAGCAACTGGCCAGGGACAGGGGGAACCTACGAGCAGTACTTC.

The chain is built from TRBV7-6 and TRBJ2-5, with 7 nucleotides matching TRBD2. Germline V CDR1 and CDR2: SGHVS, FNYEAQ. The junction had 11 bases not matched to a gene; V was cut back by 2 bases and J by 5 bases. The CDR3 extends over 16 amino acids. For the CDR3, the DNA is TGTGCCAGCAGCTTAAGCGTAGCGGGTTCGGGGGAGACCCAGTACTTC. Amino acids: CASSLSVAGSGETQYF.

The V and J genes are TRBV7-2 and TRBJ2-7; 10 nucleotides align to TRBD1. The CDR3 runs to 15 residues. Trimming took 5 bases from V and 5 from J; bases not matched to a gene: 9. The germline gives CDR1 SGHTA, CDR2 FQGNSA. CDR3: CASSTDRGRNDEQYF. As DNA, the CDR3 is TGTGCCAGCAGCACCGACAGGGGGCGTAACGACGAGCAGTACTTC.